Presented here are 10 T cell receptor beta chains from one specimen sequenced in a study of control samples from healthy donors and cancer patients (dated by TCRdb to 2018 to 2020). Libraries came from the immunoSEQ multiplex PCR assay. The table comes from immuneACCESS by way of TCRdb, which keeps in-frame sequences with V and J called. Part of the clones is missing from these tables; in studies checked, under half for an unresolved V gene and the rest for unknown reasons. In this sample the table shows tens of thousands of clones, about 85% of which occur a single time. The ten largest clones represent approximately 20% of the sample. Sequenced sample: blood. The receptors were gathered from a man under 40 in good health.

The chain links TRBV30 to TRBJ2-7; possible D gene TRBD2, 6 bases. This CDR3 contains 14 residues. CDR1 and CDR2 (germline): GTSNPN, SVGIG (reference sequence). Trimming shortened V by 2 bases and J by 3 bases, and 14 bases separated the two germline ends. Here the CDR3 reads CAWSSRDGLYEQYF. CDR3 bases: TGTGCCTGGAGTTCGCGGGACGGTCTCTACGAGCAGTACTTC. Full variable domain (remainder filled in from reference TRBV30 and TRBJ2-7): SQTIHQWPATLVQPVGSPLSLECTVEGTSNPNLYWYRQAAGRGLQLLFYSVGIGQISSEVPQNLSASRPQDRQFILSSKKLLLSDSGFYLCAWSSRDGLYEQYFGPGTRLTVT.

This chain links TRBV5-1 with TRBJ2-7, with 8 bases aligning to TRBD1. The CDR3 has 16 residues. Per germline, CDR1 SGHRS and CDR2 YFSETQ. The V segment lost 0 bases and the J segment 1 base; nucleotides outside the gene matches: 6. CDR3 DNA: TGCGCCAGCAGCTTGGCCGGGACAGGAGCATCCTACGAGCAGTACTTC. Amino acid sequence: CASSLAGTGASYEQYF.

This chain joins TRBV6-1 and TRBJ1-1; D remains unclear. This CDR3 spans 15 amino acids. V gave up 1 base and J gave up 3 bases, with 12 bases separating them. Per the germline V gene, CDR1 is MNHNS and CDR2 is SASEGT. The CDR3 bases are TGTGCCAGCAGTGAAGGGGCGGCTGGCGACACTGAAGCTTTCTTT. Translation: CASSEGAAGDTEAFF.

The table lists this clone with a count of one. This chain connects TRBV28 to TRBJ1-5; D gene ambiguous. Per the germline V gene, CDR1 is MDHEN and CDR2 is SYDVKM. V lost 6 bases and J 4 bases, leaving 13 bases between the germline ends. This CDR3 has 14 residues. CDR3 sequence (DNA): TGTGCCAGCAGCCCCCCAATGGATAATCAGCCCCAGCATTTT. This gives the protein CASSPPMDNQPQHF.

This clone has just one count. V is TRBV5-1 and J is TRBJ1-1; D is unresolved. This CDR3 has 14 amino acids. V lost 0 bases to trimming and J lost 3 bases, with 9 bases between them. CDR1 is SGHRS, CDR2 YFSETQ, per germline. The CDR3 loop reads CASSLAPEYTEAFF. In DNA, the CDR3 is TGCGCCAGCAGCTTGGCCCCGGAATACACTGAAGCTTTCTTT.

This chain uses TRBV27 with TRBJ2-5, with D possibly matching TRBD2 (7 bases). The V gene lost 5 bases and the J gene lost 1 base, with 14 bases spanning the gap. CDR3 length: 15 residues. CDR1 MNHEY and CDR2 SMNVEV come from the germline V gene (reference sequence). CDR3 loop: CASSGGGRPQETQYF. For the CDR3, the DNA is TGTGCCAGCAGTGGCGGGGGCCGACCCCAAGAGACCCAGTACTTC.

The chain has TRBV9 and TRBJ2-2; D ambiguous. This CDR3 is built from 14 residues. V was clipped by 0 bases and J by 0 bases, with 3 bases between them. The V gene's germline CDR1 is SGDLS and CDR2 YYNGEE. CDR3 nucleotides: TGTGCCAGCAGCGTAGGTCCGAACACCGGGGAGCTGTTTTTT. Residues: CASSVGPNTGELFF. Together with reference TRBV9 and TRBJ2-2, the CDR3 gives the full variable domain: DSGVTQTPKHLITATGQRVTLRCSPRSGDLSVYWYQQSLDQGLQFLIQYYNGEERAKGNILERFSAQQFPDLHSELNLSSLELGDSALYFCASSVGPNTGELFFGEGSRLTVL.

The chain employs TRBV25-1 and TRBJ1-5; maybe TRBD1 (5 bases). V lost 2 bases and J 5 bases, leaving 10 bases between the germline ends. CDR1 MGHDK and CDR2 SYGVNS come from the germline V gene. This CDR3 is built from 14 residues. The chain's CDR3 is CASSEGQGDQPQHF. Here the CDR3 DNA reads TGTGCCAGCAGTGAAGGGCAGGGAGATCAGCCCCAGCATTTT.

The chain combines TRBV11-2 with TRBJ2-7, with D perhaps being TRBD1 or TRBD2 (7 bases each). In germline, CDR1 is SGHAT, CDR2 FQNNGV. The CDR3 consists of 16 residues. V lost 1 base and J 4 bases, leaving 17 bases between the germline ends. CDR3 bases: TGTGCCAGCAGCTTAGGAGCCCAGGGGGGGTTATACGAGCAGTACTTC. Translation: CASSLGAQGGLYEQYF.

This clone came up once. The chain couples TRBV28 to TRBJ1-4; 9 nucleotides match TRBD1. V shed 7 bases, J shed 4 bases, and the junction held 7 bases outside the gene matches. Germline CDR1 reads MDHEN; CDR2 reads SYDVKM. The CDR3 loop spans 15 amino acids. The CDR3 DNA is TGTGCCAGCACCTCCGTGGGACAGGGTAATGAAAAACTGTTTTTT. Encoded protein: CASTSVGQGNEKLFF.